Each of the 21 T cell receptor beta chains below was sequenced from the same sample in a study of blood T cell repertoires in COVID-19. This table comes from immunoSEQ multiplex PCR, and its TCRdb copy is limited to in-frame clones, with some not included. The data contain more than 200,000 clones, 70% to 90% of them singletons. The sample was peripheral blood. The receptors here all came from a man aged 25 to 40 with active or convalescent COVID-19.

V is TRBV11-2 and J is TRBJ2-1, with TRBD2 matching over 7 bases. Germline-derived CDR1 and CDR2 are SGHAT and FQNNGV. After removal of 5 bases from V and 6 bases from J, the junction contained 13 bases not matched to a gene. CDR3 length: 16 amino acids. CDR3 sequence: CASSPRAGGTTNEQFF. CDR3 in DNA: TGTGCCAGCAGCCCCCGGGCCGGGGGGACTACCAATGAGCAGTTCTTC.

This CDR3 is CASSSRGGNNEQFF. The CDR3, as DNA: TGTGCCAGCAGCTCTCGCGGGGGGAACAATGAGCAGTTCTTC. The rearrangement joins TRBV7-8 to TRBJ2-1, with TRBD2 matching 8 bases. Germline-derived CDR1 and CDR2 are SGHVS and FQNEAQ. The CDR3 spans 14 residues. V trimming: 4 bases; J trimming: 5 bases; junction bases outside the gene matches: 4.

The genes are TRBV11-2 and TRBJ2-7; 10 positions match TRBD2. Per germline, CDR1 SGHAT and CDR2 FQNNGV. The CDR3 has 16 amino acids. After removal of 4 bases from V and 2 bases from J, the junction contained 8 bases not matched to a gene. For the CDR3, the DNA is TGTGCCAGCAGCTCCAGGACTAGCGGAGGGACCTACGAGCAGTACTTC. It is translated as CASSSRTSGGTYEQYF.

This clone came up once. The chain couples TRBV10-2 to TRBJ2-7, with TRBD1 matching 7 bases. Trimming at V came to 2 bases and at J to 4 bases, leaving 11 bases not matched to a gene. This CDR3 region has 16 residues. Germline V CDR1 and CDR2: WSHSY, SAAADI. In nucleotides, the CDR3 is TGCGCCAGCAGTGAGGAATTGAGAGGGGGCGTTTACGAGCAGTACTTC. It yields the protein CASSEELRGGVYEQYF.

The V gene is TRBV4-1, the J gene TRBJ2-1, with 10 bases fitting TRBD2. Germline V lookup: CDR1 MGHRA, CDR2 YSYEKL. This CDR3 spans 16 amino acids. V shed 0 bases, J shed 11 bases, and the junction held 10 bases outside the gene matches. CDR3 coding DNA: TGCGCCAGCAGCCAAGATTCCAGCGGGGGGGCCGGTAAGCAGTTCTTC. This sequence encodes CASSQDSSGGAGKQFF.

CDR3 coding DNA: TGTGCCAGCAGCTTAGAAGGAGGGGCGAGGCAGTACTTC. Translation gives CASSLEGGARQYF. The V and J genes are TRBV5-5 and TRBJ2-7; D may be TRBD2 (6 bases). V dropped 2 bases and J dropped 9 bases, with 15 bases sitting between them. The CDR3 extends over 13 amino acids. Germline assignment: CDR1 SGHKS and CDR2 YYEKEE (reference sequence).

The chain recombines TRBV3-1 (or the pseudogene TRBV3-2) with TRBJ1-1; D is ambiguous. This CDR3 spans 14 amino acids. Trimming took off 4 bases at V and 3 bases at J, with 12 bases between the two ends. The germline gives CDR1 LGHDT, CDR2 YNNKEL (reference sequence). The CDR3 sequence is CASSLAGTDTEAFF. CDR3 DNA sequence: TGTGCCAGCAGCCTCGCGGGAACGGACACTGAAGCTTTCTTT.

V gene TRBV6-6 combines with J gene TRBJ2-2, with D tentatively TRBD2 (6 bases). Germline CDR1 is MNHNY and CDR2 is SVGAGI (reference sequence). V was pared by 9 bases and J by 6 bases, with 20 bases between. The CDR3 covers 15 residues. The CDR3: CASEDGRGKAGELFF. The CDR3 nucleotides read TGTGCCAGTGAGGACGGGCGGGGTAAGGCCGGGGAGCTGTTTTTT.

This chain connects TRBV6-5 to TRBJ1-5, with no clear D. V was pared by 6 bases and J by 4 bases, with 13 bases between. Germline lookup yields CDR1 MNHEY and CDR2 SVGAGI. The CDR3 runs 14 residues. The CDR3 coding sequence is TGTGCCAGCAGCCTGTCCAGGTCTAATCAGCCCCAGCATTTT. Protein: CASSLSRSNQPQHF.

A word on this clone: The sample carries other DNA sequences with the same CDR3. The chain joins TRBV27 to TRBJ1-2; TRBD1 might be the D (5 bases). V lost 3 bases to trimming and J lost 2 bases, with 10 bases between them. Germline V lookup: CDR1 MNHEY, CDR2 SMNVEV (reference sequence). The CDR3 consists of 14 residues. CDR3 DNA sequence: TGTGCCAGCAGTTTGTCGGGGGTCAACTATGGCTACACCTTC. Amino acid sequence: CASSLSGVNYGYTF.

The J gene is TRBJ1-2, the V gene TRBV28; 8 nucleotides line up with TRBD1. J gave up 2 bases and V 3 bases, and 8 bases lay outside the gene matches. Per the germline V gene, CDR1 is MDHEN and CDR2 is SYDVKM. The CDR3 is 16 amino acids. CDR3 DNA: TGTGCCAGCAGTTTCCCCGGGACAGGTTACAACTATGGCTACACCTTC. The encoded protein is CASSFPGTGYNYGYTF.

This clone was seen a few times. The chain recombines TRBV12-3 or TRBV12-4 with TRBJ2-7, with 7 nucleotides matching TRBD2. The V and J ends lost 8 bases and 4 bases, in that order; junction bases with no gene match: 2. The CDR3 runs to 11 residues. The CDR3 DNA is TGTGCCAGCGGGGGGGTTTACGAGCAGTACTTC. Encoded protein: CASGGVYEQYF.

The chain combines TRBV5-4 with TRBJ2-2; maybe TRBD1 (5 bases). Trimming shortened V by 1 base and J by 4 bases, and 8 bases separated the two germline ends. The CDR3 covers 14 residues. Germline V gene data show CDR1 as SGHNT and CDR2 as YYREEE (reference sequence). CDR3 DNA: TGTGCCAGCAGCTTGAGGGGTGGCACCGGGGAGCTGTTTTTT. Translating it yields CASSLRGGTGELFF.

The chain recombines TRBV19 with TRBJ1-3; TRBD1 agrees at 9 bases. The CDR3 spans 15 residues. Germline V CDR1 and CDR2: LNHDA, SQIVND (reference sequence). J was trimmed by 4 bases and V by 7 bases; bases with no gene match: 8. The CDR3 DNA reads TGTGCCAGTACCACGGACAGGGGTCCAGGAAACACCATATATTTT. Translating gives CASTTDRGPGNTIYF.

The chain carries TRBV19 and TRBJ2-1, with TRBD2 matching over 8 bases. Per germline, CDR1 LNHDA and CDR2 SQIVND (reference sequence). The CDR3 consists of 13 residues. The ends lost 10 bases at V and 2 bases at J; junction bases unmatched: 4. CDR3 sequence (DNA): TGTGCCACCTTAGCGGGGACCTACAATGAGCAGTTCTTC. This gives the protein CATLAGTYNEQFF. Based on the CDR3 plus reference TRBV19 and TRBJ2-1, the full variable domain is DGGITQSPKYLFRKEGQNVTLSCEQNLNHDAMYWYRQDPGQGLRLIYYSQIVNDFQKGDIAEGYSVSREKKESFPLTVTSAQKNPTAFYLCATLAGTYNEQFFGPGTRLTVL.

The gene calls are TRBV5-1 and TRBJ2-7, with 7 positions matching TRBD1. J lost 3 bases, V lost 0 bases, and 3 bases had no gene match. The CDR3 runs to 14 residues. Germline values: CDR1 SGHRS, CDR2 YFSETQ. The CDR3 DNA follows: TGCGCCAGCAGCTTGGCGGGACAGCACTACGAGCAGTACTTC. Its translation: CASSLAGQHYEQYF.

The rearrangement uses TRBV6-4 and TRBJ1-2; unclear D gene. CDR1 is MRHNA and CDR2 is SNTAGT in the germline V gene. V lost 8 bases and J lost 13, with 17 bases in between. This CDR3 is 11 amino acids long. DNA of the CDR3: TGTGCCAGCTCCGGCGGGCAGGCGCTCACCTTC. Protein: CASSGGQALTF.

CDR3 in amino acids: CASSRPGRAETQYF. As DNA, the CDR3 is TGTGCCAGCAGCCGCCCGGGCAGGGCGGAGACCCAGTACTTC. The rearrangement joins TRBV7-2 to TRBJ2-5; D may be TRBD1 (5 bases). The CDR3 has 14 amino acids. V was pared by 5 bases and J by 5 bases, with 15 bases between. Per the germline V gene, CDR1 is SGHTA and CDR2 is FQGNSA.

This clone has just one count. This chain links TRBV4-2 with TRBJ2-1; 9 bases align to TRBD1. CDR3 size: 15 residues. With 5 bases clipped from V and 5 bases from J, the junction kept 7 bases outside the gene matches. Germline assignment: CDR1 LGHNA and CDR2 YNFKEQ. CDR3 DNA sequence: TGTGCCAGCAGCTTCGACAGGGGGACGGACAATGAGCAGTTCTTC. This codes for CASSFDRGTDNEQFF.

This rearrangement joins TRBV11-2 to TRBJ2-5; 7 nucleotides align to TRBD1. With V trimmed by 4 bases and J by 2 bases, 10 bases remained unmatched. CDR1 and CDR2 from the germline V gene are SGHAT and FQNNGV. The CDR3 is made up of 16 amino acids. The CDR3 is CASSSDRDSPQETQYF. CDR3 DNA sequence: TGTGCCAGCAGCTCCGACCGGGACAGCCCGCAAGAGACCCAGTACTTC.

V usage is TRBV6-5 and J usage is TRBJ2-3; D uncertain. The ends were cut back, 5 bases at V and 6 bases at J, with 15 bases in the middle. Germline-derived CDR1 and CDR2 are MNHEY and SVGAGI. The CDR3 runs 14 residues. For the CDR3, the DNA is TGTGCCAGCAGTCCCACCTTAGCCGCCGATACGCAGTATTTT. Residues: CASSPTLAADTQYF.